The rows below give T cell receptor beta chains drawn from one sample of a study of T-cell reconstitution after alpha-beta-depleted transplantation in children. One entry per CDR3 protein results from TCRdb running MiXCR on the PCR reads. This table holds 330,000 or so distinct CDR3 sequences, roughly a tenth found once. Sequenced material: PBMCs, taken before TCRalphabeta/CD19-depleted stem cell transplant. Source of these receptors: a boy in the first two years of life with acute myeloid leukemia, due to receive a stem cell transplant. CDR3s include the opening cysteine and the closing phenylalanine or tryptophan. The D gene is left open where the match is weak. Size values are once, few and many counts, or a class for expanded clones, and some rows have none.

TRBV3-1,many,.,TRBJ2-2,TGTGCCAGCAGCCCCTTATCCACGCGGGTCGCCGCGAACACCGGGGAGCTGTTTTTT,CASSPLSTRVAANTGELFF
TRBV7-2,many,.,TRBJ1-5,TGTGCCAGCAGCTTACGGGTTAGCAATCAGCCCCAGCATTTT,CASSLRVSNQPQHF
TRBV7-9,.,TRBD2,TRBJ2-1,TGTGCCAGCAGCTTTCCCGAGGGGCTAGCGGCCAATGAGCAGTTCTTC,CASSFPEGLAANEQFF
TRBV29-1,many,TRBD2,TRBJ2-7,TGCAGCGTTCGAAGCGCTAGCGGCTCCTACGAGCAGTACTTC,CSVRSASGSYEQYF
TRBV19,.,.,TRBJ2-1,TGTGCCAGTAGTTGGGGGGACCCGTACAATGAGCAGTTCTTC,CASSWGDPYNEQFF
TRBV3-1,many,TRBD1,TRBJ2-1,TGTGCCAGCAGCGCCGACAGGGCCTCCTACAATGAGCAGTTCTTC,CASSADRASYNEQFF
TRBV20-1,many,TRBD1,TRBJ2-7,TGCAGTGCTAGAGAGACCGGGACAGGGAACTACGAGCAGTACTTC,CSARETGTGNYEQYF
TRBV6-5,.,TRBD1,TRBJ2-7,TGTGCCAGCAAGTTTCAGGGGGCGCGCTACGAGCAGTACTTC,CASKFQGARYEQYF
TRBV7-9,many,.,TRBJ1-1,TGTGCCGGAATGGGATCAGGGCGAACTGAAGCTTTCTTT,CAGMGSGRTEAFF
TRBV29-1,many,TRBD2,TRBJ2-2,TGCAGCGTGGGACTAGCGGGGGGGATCACCGGGGAGCTGTTTTTT,CSVGLAGGITGELFF
TRBV5-1,many,.,TRBJ1-1,TGCGCCAGCAGCTTGGTTCCAGGGGAAACTGAAGCTTTCTTT,CASSLVPGETEAFF
TRBV20-1,few,.,TRBJ1-2,TGCAGTGAAGGGGCCAGGGCGGGCTACACCTTC,CSEGARAGYTF
TRBV29-1,many,TRBD2,TRBJ2-3,TGCAGCGTTGAAGACCCGACTAGCGGGAGGCGAGCAGATACGCAGTATTTT,CSVEDPTSGRRADTQYF
TRBV7-3,few,.,TRBJ1-1,TGTGCCAGCAGCTCAAACAGGGATGGCACTGAAGCTTTCTTT,CASSSNRDGTEAFF
TRBV25-1,many,TRBD2,TRBJ2-1,TGTGCCAGCAGTGAATGGCCTGCCCAAACCGGGACTAGCGGGACTATTGAGCAGTTCTTC,CASSEWPAQTGTSGTIEQFF
TRBV7-2,many,.,TRBJ2-7,TGTGCCAGCAGTCAGGGCACCTCCCCTATCTACGAGCAGTACTTC,CASSQGTSPIYEQYF